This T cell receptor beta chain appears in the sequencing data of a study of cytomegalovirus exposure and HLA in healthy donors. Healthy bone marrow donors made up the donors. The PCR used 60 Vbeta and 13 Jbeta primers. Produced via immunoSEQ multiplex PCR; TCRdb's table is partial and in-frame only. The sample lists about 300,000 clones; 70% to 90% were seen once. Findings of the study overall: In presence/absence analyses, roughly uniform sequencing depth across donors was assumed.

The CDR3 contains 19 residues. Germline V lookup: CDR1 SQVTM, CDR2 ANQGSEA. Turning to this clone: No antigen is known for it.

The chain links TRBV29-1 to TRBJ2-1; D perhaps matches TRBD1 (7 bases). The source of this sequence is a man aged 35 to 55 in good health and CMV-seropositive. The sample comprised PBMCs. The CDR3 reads CRPPRGVGVYIISYNEQFF. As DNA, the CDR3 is TGCAGACCACCCAGGGGGGTAGGAGTATATATAATTTCCTACAATGAGCAGTTCTTC.